The 22 T cell receptor beta chains in this list originate from one sample, sequenced in a study of T cell clones after liver transplantation. The protocol was immunoSEQ multiplex PCR, while the TCRdb copy is restricted to in-frame clones and leaves out a portion. The sample yields about 120,000 clones, approximately 90% seen once. The sample was CD4+ T cells from blood, taken 12 months after liver transplant. The receptor set was obtained from a human patient who received a liver transplant. The graft donor may have given rise to some T cells.

The rearrangement links TRBV18 to TRBJ2-7, with D possibly being TRBD1 (6 bases). Trimming pared 6 bases from V and 4 bases from J, leaving 16 bases between. The germline V gene has CDR1 KGHSH and CDR2 LQKENI. The CDR3 runs 14 residues. This CDR3 is CASSPTGSSYEQYF. CDR3 DNA: TGTGCCAGCTCGCCAACAGGGTCAAGTTACGAGCAGTACTTC. Variable domain in full (rest from reference TRBV18 and TRBJ2-7): NAGVMQNPRHLVRRRGQEARLRCSPMKGHSHVYWYRQLPEEGLKFMVYLQKENIIDESGMPKERFSAEFPKEGPSILRIQQVVRGDSAAYFCASSPTGSSYEQYFGPGTRLTVT.

CDR3 nucleotide sequence: TGTGCCAGCAGTCCGGGGACTCGCACCTACGAGCAGTACTTC. Translating gives CASSPGTRTYEQYF. The V call is TRBV2, the J call TRBJ2-7; D is perhaps TRBD2 (6 bases). The CDR3 spans 14 residues. Germline V gives CDR1 SNHLY, CDR2 FYNNEI. V dropped 5 bases and J dropped 2 bases, with 13 bases sitting between them. The variable domain in full, completed from reference TRBV2 and TRBJ2-7, reads EPEVTQTPSHQVTQMGQEVILRCVPISNHLYFYWYRQILGQKVEFLVSFYNNEISEKSEIFDDQFSVERPDGSNFTLKIRSTKLEDSAMYFCASSPGTRTYEQYFGPGTRLTVT.

This chain links TRBV7-8 with TRBJ2-7; D gene uncertain. Germline CDR1 is SGHVS and CDR2 is FQNEAQ. Trimming removed 5 bases at V and 0 bases at J, with 17 bases between. The CDR3 sequence is 16 residues long. In DNA, the CDR3 is TGTGCCAGCAGCCCCCTGAACTCAGGCGGCTCCTACGAGCAGTACTTC. Protein sequence: CASSPLNSGGSYEQYF.

The gene calls are TRBV6-5 and TRBJ2-1; no reliable D call. Germline V gene lookup returns CDR1 MNHEY and CDR2 SVGAGI. The CDR3 has 12 residues. V was cut by 6 bases and J by 9 bases, with 12 bases left in between. The CDR3 region is CASSRSLGEQFF. In DNA form, the CDR3 reads TGTGCCAGCAGCCGAAGCCTAGGTGAGCAGTTCTTC.

The chain carries TRBV9 and TRBJ1-1; TRBD1 agrees at 10 bases. The CDR3 covers 15 residues. With V trimmed by 4 bases and J by 3 bases, 6 bases remained unmatched. CDR1 and CDR2 (germline): SGDLS, YYNGEE. CDR3 protein: CASSSRQGADTEAFF. DNA of the CDR3: TGTGCCAGCAGCTCACGACAGGGGGCGGACACTGAAGCTTTCTTT.

The chain is built from TRBV6-5 and TRBJ2-7; 8 nucleotides line up with TRBD1. The CDR3 has 15 amino acids. Germline V gene lookup returns CDR1 MNHEY and CDR2 SVGAGI. The V segment lost 2 bases and the J segment 3 bases; nucleotides outside the gene matches: 6. CDR3: CASSYQGQDDYEQYF. The CDR3, as DNA: TGTGCCAGCAGTTACCAGGGACAGGACGACTACGAGCAGTACTTC.

This chain uses TRBV7-6 with TRBJ2-7; 7 bases agree with TRBD1. This CDR3 comprises 14 residues. Germline loops: CDR1 SGHVS, CDR2 FNYEAQ. After removal of 5 bases from V and 2 bases from J, the junction contained 6 bases not matched to a gene. This CDR3 reads CASSPTGVTYEQYF. As DNA, the CDR3 is TGTGCCAGCAGCCCAACAGGGGTAACCTACGAGCAGTACTTC.

The chain carries TRBV7-9 and TRBJ1-3, with D unresolved. Germline V gene lookup returns CDR1 SEHNR and CDR2 FQNEAQ (reference sequence). CDR3 length: 14 amino acids. The V gene lost 1 base and the J gene lost 2 bases, with 6 bases spanning the gap. CDR3 DNA sequence: TGTGCCAGCAGCTTAGACAGAACTGGAAACACCATATATTTT. This sequence encodes CASSLDRTGNTIYF.

The chain has TRBV21-1 and TRBJ2-1; the table assigns TRBD2, which was not confirmed against the DNA. TRBV21-1 represents a pseudogene. The CDR3 has 12 residues. The CDR3 reads CASSKALNEQFF. CDR3 DNA: TGTGCCAGCAGCAAAGCACTAAATGAGCAGTTCTTC.

This chain joins TRBV29-1 and TRBJ2-7; 12 nucleotides match TRBD1. Germline V gene data show CDR1 as SQVTM and CDR2 as ANQGSEA. The CDR3 length is 17 residues. With V trimmed by 4 bases and J by 4 bases, 14 bases remained unmatched. CDR3 in amino acids: CSVVRLGTGGGGYEQYF. In DNA, the CDR3 is TGCAGCGTTGTCCGTCTGGGGACAGGGGGCGGAGGGTACGAGCAGTACTTC.

The rearrangement links TRBV7-9 to TRBJ1-4; D is unclear. Germline V lookup: CDR1 SEHNR, CDR2 FQNEAQ (reference sequence). CDR3 size: 15 residues. Trimming pared 5 bases from V and 5 bases from J, leaving 15 bases between. The CDR3 loop reads CASSPASWRNEKLFF. The CDR3 DNA sequence: TGTGCCAGCAGCCCAGCAAGTTGGCGGAATGAAAAACTGTTTTTT. The complete variable domain, with remaining parts taken from reference TRBV7-9 and TRBJ1-4, reads DTGVSQNPRHKITKRGQNVTFRCDPISEHNRLYWYRQTLGQGPEFLTYFQNEAQLEKSRLLSDRFSAERPKGSFSTLEIQRTEQGDSAMYLCASSPASWRNEKLFFGSGTQLSVL.

The chain carries TRBV2 and TRBJ2-3, with 7 bases matching TRBD2. CDR3 length equals 15 residues. Trimming cost V 8 bases and J 1 base; bases outside gene matches: 9. Germline CDR1 is SNHLY and CDR2 is FYNNEI. The CDR3 sequence is CASVLAGVGTDTQYF. CDR3 nucleotides: TGTGCCAGCGTTTTGGCGGGAGTGGGCACAGATACGCAGTATTTT.

The rearrangement uses TRBV6-4 and TRBJ2-1; TRBD1 agrees at 7 bases. V was clipped by 5 bases and J by 4 bases; unmatched bases: 2. The CDR3 is made up of 13 amino acids. Germline loops: CDR1 MRHNA, CDR2 SNTAGT. The CDR3 reads CASSLDRYNEQFF. In nucleotides, the CDR3 is TGTGCCAGCAGTTTGGACAGGTACAATGAGCAGTTCTTC.

This chain uses TRBV5-1 with TRBJ2-3; 8 nucleotides align to TRBD2. Germline trimming cut 3 bases from V and 4 bases from J; bases unmatched to any gene: 10. CDR1 SGHRS and CDR2 YFSETQ come from the germline V gene. This CDR3 contains 16 residues. For the CDR3, the DNA is TGCGCCAGCAGCTCTAACCCTAGCGGGTACCCAGATACGCAGTATTTT. Translation gives CASSSNPSGYPDTQYF.

The sample holds one count of this clone. V usage is TRBV7-2 and J usage is TRBJ1-2; 9 positions agree with TRBD1. CDR1 SGHTA and CDR2 FQGNSA come from the germline V gene. V was pared by 0 bases and J by 5 bases, with 4 bases of the junction left unmatched. CDR3 length: 15 residues. This chain's CDR3 is CASSLASGTGYGYTF. DNA of the CDR3: TGTGCCAGCAGCTTAGCTTCCGGGACAGGGTATGGCTACACCTTC.

A note on this clone: The DNA is left out, because the CDR3 cannot be placed on it with certainty; the CDR3 is given as TCRdb lists it. The chain combines TRBV9 with TRBJ2-7. Termini included, the CDR3 measures 14 amino acids. The V gene's germline CDR1 is SGDLS and CDR2 YYNGEE. The chain's CDR3 is CASSVGPGSYEQYF.

This chain uses TRBV7-3 with TRBJ2-1; a possible D gene is TRBD2 (6 bases). V was clipped by 2 bases and J by 5 bases, with 13 bases between them. Germline V gives CDR1 SGHTA, CDR2 FQGTGA. This CDR3 contains 15 residues. Written as DNA, the CDR3 is TGTGCCAGCAGCTTATTGGGCGGGGTTAACAATGAGCAGTTCTTC. This gives the protein CASSLLGGVNNEQFF.

The chain couples TRBV5-1 to TRBJ1-2; possibly TRBD1 for D (5 bases). This CDR3 is 14 amino acids long. Germline V CDR1 and CDR2: SGHRS, YFSETQ. V dropped 2 bases and J dropped 6 bases, with 14 bases sitting between them. CDR3 in DNA: TGCGCCAGCAGCTTAGGTTGGGGCGGTGATGGCTACACCTTC. The encoded protein is CASSLGWGGDGYTF.

The chain employs TRBV19 and TRBJ1-3; D is ambiguous. Per the germline V gene, CDR1 is LNHDA and CDR2 is SQIVND (reference sequence). CDR3 length: 12 amino acids. Trimming cost V 7 bases and J 4 bases, with 8 bases left between them. The CDR3 spells CASKDWGNTIYF. The CDR3 DNA is TGTGCCAGTAAAGATTGGGGAAACACCATATATTTT.

This chain links TRBV18 with TRBJ2-2; D not certain. Germline V gene data show CDR1 as KGHSH and CDR2 as LQKENI. Trimming shortened V by 2 bases and J by 0 bases, and 7 bases separated the two germline ends. This CDR3 has 15 residues. In nucleotides, the CDR3 is TGTGCCAGCTCACCAGTAGGGACGAACACCGGGGAGCTGTTTTTT. This translates into CASSPVGTNTGELFF.

The chain uses TRBV7-2 and TRBJ2-7, with 11 bases identical to TRBD2. This CDR3 contains 16 residues. Germline trimming cut 4 bases from V and 6 bases from J; bases unmatched to any gene: 11. Germline lookup yields CDR1 SGHTA and CDR2 FQGNSA. CDR3 nucleotide sequence: TGTGCCAGCAGCTCCCCTAGCGGGGGGTCCTTCGGCGAGCAGTACTTC. It encodes CASSSPSGGSFGEQYF.

The J gene is TRBJ1-1, the V gene TRBV19; tentative D call: TRBD1 (6 bases). Germline CDR1 and CDR2: LNHDA and SQIVND (reference sequence). The CDR3 is 14 residues long. Trimming removed 7 bases at V and 4 bases at J, with 16 bases between. CDR3 in DNA: TGTGCCAGTACCCTAAGGGGGTGGGGCACTGAAGCTTTCTTT. Translation: CASTLRGWGTEAFF.